The rows below give T cell receptor beta chains drawn from one sample of a study of cytomegalovirus exposure and HLA in healthy donors. Repertoires were generated with immunoSEQ multiplex PCR, while TCRdb's copy carries only in-frame clones and drops some. The sample records about 240,000 clones, 86% being singletons. Sample: PBMCs. The receptors originated from a woman aged 25 to 45 in good health and CMV-seropositive. Both conserved end residues are part of each CDR3. Fields, in order: CDR3 protein, CDR3 DNA, J gene, V gene, clone size, D gene. The D gene is left open where the match is weak. Expanded clones get a size class; other rows say once, few or many, or leave the size out.

CASSLAARYEQYF,TGCGCCAGCAGCTTAGCGGCTAGATACGAGCAGTACTTC,TRBJ2-7,TRBV5-1,few,-
CASSHRVAYNEQFF,TGTGCCAGCAGCCACAGGGTCGCCTACAATGAGCAGTTCTTC,TRBJ2-1,TRBV5-8,-,-
CASSLGWRGSRNEQFF,TGTGCCAGCAGCTTAGGTTGGCGCGGGAGTCGGAATGAGCAGTTCTTC,TRBJ2-1,TRBV7-8,-,TRBD2
CASSISGTSEAFF,TGTGCCAGTAGTATTAGCGGGACATCGGAAGCTTTCTTT,TRBJ1-1,TRBV19,-,-
CASSQGQQNTEAFF,TGCGCCAGCAGCCAGGGACAGCAGAACACTGAAGCTTTCTTT,TRBJ1-1,TRBV4-1,-,TRBD1
CASSPLAGGTYEQYF,TGTGCCAGCAGCCCCTTAGCGGGAGGGACCTACGAGCAGTACTTC,TRBJ2-7,TRBV14,-,TRBD2
CASSVAGRAEINEQYF,TGTGCCAGCAGCGTAGCTGGCAGGGCTGAGATAAACGAGCAGTACTTC,TRBJ2-7,TRBV9,-,-
CASSEVGGNQPQHF,TGTGCCAGCAGTGAAGTCGGAGGGAATCAGCCCCAGCATTTT,TRBJ1-5,TRBV6-1,few,-
CASSLAGTSSYNEQFF,TGTGCCAGCAGCTTAGCGGGGACTAGCTCCTACAATGAGCAGTTCTTC,TRBJ2-1,TRBV7-9,-,TRBD2
CASSQDGTSGRADEQYF,TGTGCCAGCAGCCAAGATGGGACTAGCGGGAGGGCCGACGAGCAGTACTTC,TRBJ2-7,TRBV4-2,-,TRBD2
CASRPPSGTYNEQFF,TGTGCCAGCAGGCCCCCAAGCGGCACCTACAATGAGCAGTTCTTC,TRBJ2-1,TRBV6-6,-,-
CAITFGLDSHNEQFF,TGTGCCATCACGTTTGGACTAGATTCCCACAATGAGCAGTTCTTC,TRBJ2-1,TRBV10-3,-,TRBD2
CASSPGQFNEKLFF,TGTGCCAGCTCACCCGGACAGTTTAATGAAAAACTGTTTTTT,TRBJ1-4,TRBV18,-,-
CASSLWWSGANVLTF,TGTGCCAGCAGCCTATGGTGGTCTGGGGCCAACGTCCTGACTTTC,TRBJ2-6,TRBV28,-,-
CAWRNTGTGRNGYTF,TGTGCCTGGAGGAATACCGGGACAGGGAGGAACGGCTACACCTTC,TRBJ1-2,TRBV30,-,TRBD1
CASSYGWAPTNEKLFF,TGTGCCAGCAGCTATGGTTGGGCCCCAACTAATGAAAAACTGTTTTTT,TRBJ1-4,TRBV5-6,-,-
CASSFQSSGANVLTF,TGTGCCAGCAGTTTTCAGTCCTCTGGGGCCAACGTCCTGACTTTC,TRBJ2-6,TRBV27,-,-
CASSQPPGAGGQQETQYF,TGTGCCAGCAGCCAACCCCCGGGAGCGGGAGGGCAGCAAGAGACCCAGTACTTC,TRBJ2-5,TRBV4-2,-,TRBD2
CASSQQGRETGELFF,TGCGCCAGTTCTCAACAGGGGCGAGAAACCGGGGAGCTGTTTTTT,TRBJ2-2,TRBV5-1,once,TRBD1
CASRPRTLHPGNTIYF,TGTGCCAGCAGACCCCGGACACTGCACCCTGGAAACACCATATATTTT,TRBJ1-3,TRBV28,-,-
CATWTGGTGELFF,TGTGCCACTTGGACAGGGGGCACCGGGGAGCTGTTTTTT,TRBJ2-2,TRBV6-5,-,TRBD1
CASSLYAGSSYEQYF,TGTGCCAGCAGCTTATATGCGGGGAGCTCCTACGAGCAGTACTTC,TRBJ2-7,TRBV7-2,-,-